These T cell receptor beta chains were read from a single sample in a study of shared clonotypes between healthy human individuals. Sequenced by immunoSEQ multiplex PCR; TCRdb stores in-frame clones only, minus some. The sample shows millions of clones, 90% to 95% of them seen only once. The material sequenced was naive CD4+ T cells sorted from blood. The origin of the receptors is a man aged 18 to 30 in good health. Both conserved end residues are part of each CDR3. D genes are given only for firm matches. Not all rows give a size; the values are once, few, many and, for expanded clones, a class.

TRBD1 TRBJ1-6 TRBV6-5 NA TGTGCCAGTTCCCGGACAGGGGTGGATTCACCCCTCCACTTT CASSRTGVDSPLHF
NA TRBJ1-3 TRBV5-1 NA TGCGCCAGCAGCTTGGGAAACCCTGGAAACACCATATATTTT CASSLGNPGNTIYF
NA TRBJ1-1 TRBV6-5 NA TGTGCCAGCAGTTACTCGAAGGAGACGAACACTGAAGCTTTCTTT CASSYSKETNTEAFF
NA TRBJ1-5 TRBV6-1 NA TGTGCCAGCAGTGAAAGTAACGTGGCAGCCCTAAAGCATTTT CASSESNVAALKHF
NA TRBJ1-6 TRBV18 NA TGTGCCAGCTCACCAGTGGTTGACGGTTCACCCCTCCACTTT CASSPVVDGSPLHF
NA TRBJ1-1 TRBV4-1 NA TGCGCCAGCAGCCAGCCGACTTTGACTGGGAAGAGCTTCTTT CASSQPTLTGKSFF
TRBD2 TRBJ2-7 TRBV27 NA TGTGCCAGCAGCTCCGGGGAGGGCTCATCCTACGAGCAGTACTTC CASSSGEGSSYEQYF
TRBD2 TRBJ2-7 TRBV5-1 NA TGCGCCAGCAGCCCTTTAAGTAGCGGGAGCTCCTACGAGCAGTACTTC CASSPLSSGSSYEQYF
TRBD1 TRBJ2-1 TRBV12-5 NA TGTGCTACCCGAGCTGGGGACAGGGTGAGAAATGAGCAGTTCTTC CATRAGDRVRNEQFF
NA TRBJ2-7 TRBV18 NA TGTGCCAGCTCACCCTCGGAATCAGGGGCCGTGCAGTACTTC CASSPSESGAVQYF
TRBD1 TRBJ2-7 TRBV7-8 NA TGTGCCAGCAGCTTAGTACCGACAGGGTTGAACAACGAGCAGTACTTC CASSLVPTGLNNEQYF
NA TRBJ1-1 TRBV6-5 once TGTGCCAGCAGTTACTCGGTGGGGGGAGACACTGAAGCTTTCTTT CASSYSVGGDTEAFF
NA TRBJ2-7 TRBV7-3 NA TGTGCCAGCAGCTTAAGGGGGATGAGTGAGCAGTACTTC CASSLRGMSEQYF
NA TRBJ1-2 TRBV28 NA TGTGCCAGCAGTCCTCCCTCGGGCCGTGGCTATGGCTACACCTTC CASSPPSGRGYGYTF
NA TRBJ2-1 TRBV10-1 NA TGCGCCAGCAGTCTAGCGAATGAGCAGTTCTTC CASSLANEQFF
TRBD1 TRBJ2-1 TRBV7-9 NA TGTGCCAGCAGCTGGGGGACAGGGGGCTCCTACAATGAGCAGTTCTTC CASSWGTGGSYNEQFF
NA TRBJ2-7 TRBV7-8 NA TGTGCCAGCAGCTCCTTGGGACCCCTATACGAGCAGTACTTC CASSSLGPLYEQYF
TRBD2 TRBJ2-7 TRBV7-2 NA TGTGCCAGCAGCTTAGGCCCAGCGGGAGGGCCGGGCGAGCAGTACTTC CASSLGPAGGPGEQYF
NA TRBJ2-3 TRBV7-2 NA TGTGCCAGCAGCTTATTTACCACAGATACGCAGTATTTT CASSLFTTDTQYF
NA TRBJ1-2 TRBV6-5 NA TGTGCCAGCAGTTACTCCGCGGGGGGCTACACCTTC CASSYSAGGYTF
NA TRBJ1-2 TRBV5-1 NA TGCGCCAGCAGCTTGGGACCGGCTAACTATGGCTACACCTTC CASSLGPANYGYTF
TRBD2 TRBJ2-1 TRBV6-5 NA TGTGCCAGCACCTCGACTAGCGCCAATGAGCAGTTCTTC CASTSTSANEQFF
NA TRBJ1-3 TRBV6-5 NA TGTGCCAGCAGTTCGGGGGAGGGAGCTGGAAACACCATATATTTT CASSSGEGAGNTIYF
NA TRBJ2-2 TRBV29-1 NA TGCAGCACTTCTAGCGTACGAGGATCCGGGGAGCTGTTTTTT CSTSSVRGSGELFF